This T cell receptor beta chain was found in a study of T cell changes during pregnancy in multiple sclerosis. This CDR3 is 14 amino acids long. V was clipped by 6 bases and J by 2 bases; unmatched bases: 4. The germline V gene encodes CDR1 KGHSH and CDR2 LQKENI. TCRdb's table, derived via immunoSEQ multiplex PCR, lists solely in-frame clones and lacks some. The table shows around 130,000 clones, with roughly 96% occurring only once. The sequence derives from a female donor with multiple sclerosis, enrolled in a pregnancy study. The sample in question was peripheral blood, obtained after pregnancy. V gene TRBV18 combines with J gene TRBJ1-1, with 9 bases aligning to TRBD1. The CDR3 DNA follows: TGTGCCAGCTCCACGGACAGGGGAAACACTGAAGCTTTCTTT. Its translation is CASSTDRGNTEAFF.